Shown below are 27 T cell receptor beta chains from a single sample sequenced in a study of T cell responses to AZD1222 COVID-19 vaccine. This table comes from immunoSEQ multiplex PCR, and its TCRdb copy is limited to in-frame clones, with some not included. The sample lists more than 150,000 clones, roughly nine tenths occurring once. The sequences come from peripheral blood, collected on day 0 of AZD1222 vaccination. These receptors were collected from an adult in good health.

The V and J genes are TRBV4-3 and TRBJ2-3, with 11 bases identical to TRBD1. The J segment lost 3 bases and the V segment lost 2 bases, leaving 7 bases of the junction unmatched. CDR1 and CDR2 from the germline V gene are LGHNA and YSLEER. CDR3 size: 17 residues. The CDR3 sequence is CASSQHPGTGGTDTQYF. The CDR3 DNA reads TGCGCCAGCAGCCAACACCCCGGGACAGGGGGAACAGATACGCAGTATTTT.

CDR3 residues: CAGRQSMNTEAFF. CDR3 DNA: TGTGCCGGACGACAAAGCATGAACACTGAAGCTTTCTTT. This chain links TRBV6-5 with TRBJ1-1; no clear D gene. This CDR3 is built from 13 residues. Trimming cost V 11 bases and J 0 bases, with 13 bases left between them. Germline V lookup: CDR1 MNHEY, CDR2 SVGAGI.

The rearrangement links TRBV16 to TRBJ1-4; D is undetermined. The CDR3 runs 19 residues. CDR1 and CDR2 from the germline V gene are KGHSY and FQNENV. Trimming shortened V by 1 base and J by 1 base, and 19 bases separated the two germline ends. In nucleotides, the CDR3 is TGTGCCAGCAGCCAATGGAGGGAGAGGGCAGCTGGAACTAATGAAAAACTGTTTTTT. It specifies CASSQWRERAAGTNEKLFF. The full variable domain, in which reference TRBV16 and TRBJ1-4 provide the parts outside the CDR3, is GEEVAQTPKHLVRGEGQKAKLYCAPIKGHSYVFWYQQVLKNEFKFLISFQNENVFDETGMPKERFSAKCLPNSPCSLEIQATKLEDSAVYFCASSQWRERAAGTNEKLFFGSGTQLSVL.

The V gene is TRBV24-1, the J gene TRBJ1-2; 7 nucleotides align to TRBD1. The V gene's germline CDR1 is KGHDR and CDR2 SFDVKD. Trimming at V came to 4 bases and at J to 4 bases, leaving 5 bases not matched to a gene. CDR3 length: 14 amino acids. The DNA of the CDR3 is TGTGCCACCAGTGACGCCGGGACAGCCTATGGCTACACCTTC. It translates to CATSDAGTAYGYTF.

As DNA, the CDR3 is TGTGCCAGCAGCTTGGGACTGAACACCGGGGAGCTGTTTTTT. Translation: CASSLGLNTGELFF. The chain joins TRBV7-2 to TRBJ2-2; a possible D gene is TRBD2 (6 bases). Per the germline V gene, CDR1 is SGHTA and CDR2 is FQGNSA. The CDR3 is 14 residues long. The ends were cut back, 3 bases at V and 1 base at J, with 6 bases in the middle.

The V call is TRBV28, the J call TRBJ1-6; D is uncertain. Trimming cost V 3 bases and J 4 bases, with 4 bases left between them. This CDR3 contains 13 residues. Per the germline V gene, CDR1 is MDHEN and CDR2 is SYDVKM. DNA of the CDR3: TGTGCCAGCAGTTTGGGGTATAATTCACCCCTCCACTTT. This translates into CASSLGYNSPLHF.

V is TRBV18 and J is TRBJ1-4; no reliable D call. The CDR3 sequence is 12 residues long. Per germline, CDR1 KGHSH and CDR2 LQKENI. Between the trimmed V and J ends, which lost 2 bases and 7 bases, there was a span of 5 bases. The CDR3 reads CASSPFGEKLFF. In DNA form, the CDR3 reads TGTGCCAGCTCACCATTTGGTGAAAAACTGTTTTTT.

This sequence joins TRBV11-3 and TRBJ2-5; D is unclear. CDR3 size: 13 residues. With 0 bases removed from V and 4 bases from J, the gap between germline ends came to 6 bases. Germline CDR1 reads SGHNT; CDR2 reads YENEEA. The DNA of the CDR3 is TGTGCCAGCAGCTTAGATCCAGTAGAGACCCAGTACTTC. Translating it yields CASSLDPVETQYF.

The rearrangement uses TRBV9 and TRBJ1-6; the match to TRBD1 covers 7 bases. After removal of 4 bases from V and 4 bases from J, the junction contained 11 bases not matched to a gene. The CDR3 spans 17 residues. Germline V gives CDR1 SGDLS, CDR2 YYNGEE. The CDR3 DNA reads TGTGCCAGCAGCCCCACTGCAGGGGGAGGTTATAATTCACCCCTCCACTTT. Protein sequence: CASSPTAGGGYNSPLHF.

The chain uses TRBV3-1 (or the pseudogene TRBV3-2) and TRBJ2-3; TRBD2 aligns across 12 bases. The V gene's germline CDR1 is LGHDT and CDR2 YNNKEL (reference sequence). This CDR3 spans 16 amino acids. Germline trimming cut 1 base from V and 4 bases from J; bases unmatched to any gene: 3. The CDR3 loop is CASSQGASGGADTQYF. As DNA, the CDR3 is TGTGCCAGCAGCCAAGGAGCTAGCGGGGGGGCAGATACGCAGTATTTT.

The chain couples TRBV4-2 to TRBJ1-6, with 9 nucleotides matching TRBD1. The trim removed 0 bases at V and 7 bases at J, leaving 10 bases unmatched. This CDR3 spans 18 amino acids. Germline V gives CDR1 LGHNA, CDR2 YNFKEQ. The CDR3 DNA is TGTGCCAGCAGCCAAGAGGGACAGCACGGGACAGGGAATTCACCCCTCCACTTT. This codes for CASSQEGQHGTGNSPLHF.

This clone was seen more than once but under ten times. This chain uses TRBV6-5 with TRBJ1-6; maybe TRBD1 (6 bases). The CDR3 runs to 15 residues. The V gene lost 6 bases and the J gene lost 8 bases, with 17 bases spanning the gap. Germline CDR1 MNHEY, CDR2 SVGAGI. The CDR3: CASRGLTGLHSPLHF. The CDR3 DNA is TGTGCCAGCAGGGGGCTTACAGGGTTACATTCACCCCTCCACTTT.

This clone appeared a single time. This CDR3 reads CASRRDSSLYGYTF. CDR3 nucleotide sequence: TGTGCCAGCAGGCGGGACAGCAGTCTTTATGGCTACACCTTC. This chain connects TRBV6-5 to TRBJ1-2; 7 bases line up with TRBD1. This CDR3 comprises 14 residues. Germline CDR1 is MNHEY and CDR2 is SVGAGI. V trimming: 6 bases; J trimming: 5 bases; junction bases outside the gene matches: 9.

The J gene is TRBJ1-2, the V gene TRBV7-2, with no clear D. Trimming removed 5 bases at V and 4 bases at J, with 14 bases between. The V gene's germline CDR1 is SGHTA and CDR2 FQGNSA. This CDR3 is 14 amino acids long. The CDR3 spells CASSPRTAIYGYTF. The CDR3 nucleotides read TGTGCCAGCAGCCCGAGGACGGCTATCTATGGCTACACCTTC.

This sequence joins TRBV7-6 and TRBJ1-6, with D unresolved. Germline V gene data show CDR1 as SGHVS and CDR2 as FNYEAQ. V lost 5 bases and J lost 6, with 8 bases in between. This CDR3 comprises 13 residues. CDR3 in amino acids: CASSPALNSPLHF. CDR3 DNA sequence: TGTGCCAGCAGCCCAGCGCTTAATTCACCCCTCCACTTT.

Remarks on this clone: The sample holds other DNA sequences that translate to the same CDR3. The gene calls are TRBV4-3 and TRBJ1-5; D remains ambiguous. The germline CDR1 and CDR2 sequences are LGHNA and YSLEER. The CDR3 runs to 13 residues. V lost 0 bases and J lost 4, with 4 bases in between. The DNA of the CDR3 is TGCGCCAGCAGCCAAGATAGGAATCAGCCCCAGCATTTT. Residues: CASSQDRNQPQHF.

This chain connects TRBV2 to TRBJ2-7; perhaps TRBD2 as D (7 bases). V lost 7 bases and J 3 bases, leaving 25 bases between the germline ends. This CDR3 comprises 17 residues. Per germline, CDR1 SNHLY and CDR2 FYNNEI. This CDR3 is CASTREQGRGLVYEQYF. DNA of the CDR3: TGTGCCAGCACCAGAGAACAGGGTAGAGGACTAGTCTACGAGCAGTACTTC.

The rearrangement uses TRBV9 and TRBJ1-1; no clear D. The CDR3 contains 16 residues. Germline CDR1 SGDLS, CDR2 YYNGEE. V lost 0 bases and J lost 1, with 13 bases in between. The CDR3 DNA sequence: TGTGCCAGCAGCGTAGCTGAGGCAGAAGCGAACACTGAAGCTTTCTTT. As protein: CASSVAEAEANTEAFF. Drawing the rest from reference TRBV9 and TRBJ1-1, the complete variable domain is DSGVTQTPKHLITATGQRVTLRCSPRSGDLSVYWYQQSLDQGLQFLIQYYNGEERAKGNILERFSAQQFPDLHSELNLSSLELGDSALYFCASSVAEAEANTEAFFGQGTRLTVV.

The chain is built from TRBV5-4 and TRBJ1-6; D might be TRBD1 (5 bases). V shed 0 bases and J shed 10 bases, with 17 bases lying between them. There are 16 residues in the CDR3. Germline lookup yields CDR1 SGHNT and CDR2 YYREEE (reference sequence). CDR3 DNA: TGTGCCAGCAGCTTGGAGCAGGGTTATTCTCCCTCACCCCTCCACTTT. This encodes CASSLEQGYSPSPLHF.

The chain is built from TRBV18 and TRBJ2-7; 8 bases agree with TRBD1. Germline CDR1 is KGHSH and CDR2 is LQKENI. J lost 4 bases, V lost 3 bases, and 8 bases had no gene match. The CDR3 runs to 15 residues. The CDR3 DNA is TGTGCCAGCTCACCTCTTGGGACAGGAGGTTACGAGCAGTACTTC. It codes for CASSPLGTGGYEQYF.

The chain carries TRBV5-1 and TRBJ1-1; D unresolved. Germline lookup yields CDR1 SGHRS and CDR2 YFSETQ. This CDR3 region has 13 residues. The V end was cut by 0 bases, the J end by 0 bases, with 3 bases between. The chain's CDR3 is CASSLDVNTEAFF. The CDR3 DNA is TGCGCCAGCAGCTTGGACGTGAACACTGAAGCTTTCTTT.

CDR3 nucleotide sequence: TGCGCCAGCAGCCCAATGACTAGCGGGGGTGGGACCCAGTACTTC. Encoded protein: CASSPMTSGGGTQYF. This chain joins TRBV5-1 and TRBJ2-5; 12 bases map to TRBD2. Germline CDR1 reads SGHRS; CDR2 reads YFSETQ. Trimming took 4 bases from V and 7 from J; bases not matched to a gene: 8. The CDR3 is 15 residues long.

This clone was seen a handful of times. The chain combines TRBV28 with TRBJ1-1, with 7 bases identical to TRBD1. The CDR3 runs 13 residues. The V gene's germline CDR1 is MDHEN and CDR2 SYDVKM. Losses at the gene ends were 7 bases for V and 6 bases for J; bases not matched to a gene: 8. Here the CDR3 DNA reads TGTGCCAGCACCCCGACAGGGAGCGCTGAAGCTTTCTTT. This translates into CASTPTGSAEAFF.

This clone was found once. The V and J genes are TRBV12-3 or TRBV12-4 and TRBJ1-3; no clear D gene. The CDR3 is 12 amino acids. V dropped 9 bases and J dropped 4 bases, with 10 bases sitting between them. The CDR3 is CASLWRGNTIYF. The CDR3 coding sequence is TGTGCCAGTCTATGGCGCGGAAACACCATATATTTT.

The J gene is TRBJ1-2, the V gene TRBV30; no clear D gene. The germline V gene has CDR1 GTSNPN and CDR2 SVGIG (reference sequence). The CDR3 extends over 15 amino acids. The V gene lost 2 bases and the J gene lost 7 bases, with 20 bases spanning the gap. As DNA, the CDR3 is TGTGCCTGGAGTAGGTTGGGATCCAGTTCCCTTGGCTACACCTTC. Its protein is CAWSRLGSSSLGYTF. Based on the CDR3 plus reference TRBV30 and TRBJ1-2, the full variable domain is SQTIHQWPATLVQPVGSPLSLECTVEGTSNPNLYWYRQAAGRGLQLLFYSVGIGQISSEVPQNLSASRPQDRQFILSSKKLLLSDSGFYLCAWSRLGSSSLGYTFGSGTRLTVV.

This clone has a handful of counts. The J gene is TRBJ1-3, the V gene TRBV21-1. TRBV21-1 is noted as a pseudogene. The CDR3 consists of 17 residues. The CDR3 DNA follows: TGTGCCAGCAGCGCCTCCACAAAGGGCTGCCCTGGAAACACCATATATTTT. Protein product: CASSASTKGCPGNTIYF.

The chain combines TRBV5-6 with TRBJ1-6; TRBD1 might be the D (6 bases). The CDR3 consists of 16 residues. V lost 6 bases to trimming and J lost 9 bases, with 22 bases between them. The germline V gene has CDR1 SGHDT and CDR2 YYEEEE. The CDR3 here is CASTQGGTINSSPLHF. CDR3 nucleotide sequence: TGTGCCAGCACCCAAGGGGGGACTATAAATAGTTCACCCCTCCACTTT.